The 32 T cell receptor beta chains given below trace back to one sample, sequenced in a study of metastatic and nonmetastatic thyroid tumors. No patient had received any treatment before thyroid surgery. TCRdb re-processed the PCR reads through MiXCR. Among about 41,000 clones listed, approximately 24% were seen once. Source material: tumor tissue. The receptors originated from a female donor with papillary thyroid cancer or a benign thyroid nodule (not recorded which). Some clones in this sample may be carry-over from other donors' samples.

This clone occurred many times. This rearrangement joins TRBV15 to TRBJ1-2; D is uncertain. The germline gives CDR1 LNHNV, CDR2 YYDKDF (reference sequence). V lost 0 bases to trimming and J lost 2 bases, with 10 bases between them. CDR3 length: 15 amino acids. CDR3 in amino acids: CATSRDRKINYGYTF. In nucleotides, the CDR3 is TGTGCCACCAGCAGAGATCGGAAGATAAACTATGGCTACACCTTC.

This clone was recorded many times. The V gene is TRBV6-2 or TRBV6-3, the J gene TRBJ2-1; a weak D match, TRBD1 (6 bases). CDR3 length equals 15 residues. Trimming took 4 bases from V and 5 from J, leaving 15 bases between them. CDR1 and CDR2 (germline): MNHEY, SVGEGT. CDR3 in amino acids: CASSSGQPSNNEQFF. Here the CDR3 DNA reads TGTGCCAGCAGTTCCGGACAGCCGTCCAACAATGAGCAGTTCTTC.

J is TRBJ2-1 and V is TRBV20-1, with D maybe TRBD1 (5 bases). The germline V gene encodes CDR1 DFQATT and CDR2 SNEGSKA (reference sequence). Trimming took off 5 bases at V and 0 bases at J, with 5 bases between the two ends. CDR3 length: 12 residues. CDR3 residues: CSADSSYNEQFF. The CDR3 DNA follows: TGCAGTGCTGACAGCTCCTACAATGAGCAGTTCTTC.

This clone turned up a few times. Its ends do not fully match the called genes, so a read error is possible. Here the CDR3 reads CASSEQGGLYEQYF. The CDR3 DNA sequence: TGTGCCAGCAGTGAACAGGGAGGGCTATACGAGCAGTACTTT. This chain links TRBV2 with TRBJ2-7; 7 bases are shared with TRBD2. CDR3 length: 14 amino acids. Germline CDR1 SNHLY, CDR2 FYNNEI.

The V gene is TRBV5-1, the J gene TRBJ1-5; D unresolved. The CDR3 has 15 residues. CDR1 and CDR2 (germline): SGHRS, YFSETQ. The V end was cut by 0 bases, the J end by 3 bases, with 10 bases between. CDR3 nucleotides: TGCGCCAGCAGCTTGGATCCTTCCATCAATCAGCCCCAGCATTTT. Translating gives CASSLDPSINQPQHF.

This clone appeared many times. As DNA, the CDR3 is TGTGCCAGTCGAAGGGGGGGGATATATGGCTACACCTTC. Its protein is CASRRGGIYGYTF. J is TRBJ1-2 and V is TRBV5-6; TRBD1 might be the D (6 bases). Trimming cost V 8 bases and J 5 bases, with 16 bases left between them. Germline assignment: CDR1 SGHDT and CDR2 YYEEEE. CDR3 length: 13 amino acids.

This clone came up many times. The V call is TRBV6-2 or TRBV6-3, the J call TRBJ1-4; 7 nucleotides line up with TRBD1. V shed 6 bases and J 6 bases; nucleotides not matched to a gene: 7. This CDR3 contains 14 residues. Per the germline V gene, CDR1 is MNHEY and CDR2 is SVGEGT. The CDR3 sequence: CASSSGGLDEKLFF. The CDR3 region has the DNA TGTGCCAGCAGCTCAGGGGGATTGGATGAAAAACTGTTTTTT.

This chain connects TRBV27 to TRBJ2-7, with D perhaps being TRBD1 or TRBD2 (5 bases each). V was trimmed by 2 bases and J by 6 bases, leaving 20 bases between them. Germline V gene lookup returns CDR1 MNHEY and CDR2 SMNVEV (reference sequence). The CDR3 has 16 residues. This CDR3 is CASSLAADIGALEQYF. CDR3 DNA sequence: TGTGCCAGCAGTTTAGCGGCTGATATCGGGGCTCTCGAGCAGTACTTC.

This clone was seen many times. The DNA of the CDR3 is TGTGCCACCAGCAGAGGGGAAGGGACAAAAGCCAAAAACATTCAGTACTTC. It encodes CATSRGEGTKAKNIQYF. This chain links TRBV15 with TRBJ2-4; TRBD1 is a possible D gene (6 bases). V lost 1 base and J lost 0, with 13 bases in between. From germline, CDR1 is LNHNV and CDR2 YYDKDF (reference sequence). This CDR3 region has 17 residues. Based on the CDR3 plus reference TRBV15 and TRBJ2-4, the full variable domain is DAMVIQNPRYQVTQFGKPVTLSCSQTLNHNVMYWYQQKSSQAPKLLFHYYDKDFNNEADTPDNFQSRRPNTSFCFLDIRSPGLGDTAMYLCATSRGEGTKAKNIQYFGAGTRLSVL.

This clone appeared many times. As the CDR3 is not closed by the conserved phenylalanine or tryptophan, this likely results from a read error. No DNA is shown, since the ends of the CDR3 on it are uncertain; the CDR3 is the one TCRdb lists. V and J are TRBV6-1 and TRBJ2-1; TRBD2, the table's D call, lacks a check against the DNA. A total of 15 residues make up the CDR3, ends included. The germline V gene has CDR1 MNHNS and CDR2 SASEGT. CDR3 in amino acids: CASRISGRKYNEPFS.

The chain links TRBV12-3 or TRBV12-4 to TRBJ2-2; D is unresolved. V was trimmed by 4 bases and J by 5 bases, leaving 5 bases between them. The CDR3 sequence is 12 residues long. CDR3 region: CASSYRTGELFF. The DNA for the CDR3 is TGTGCCAGCAGTTATAGGACCGGGGAGCTGTTTTTT.

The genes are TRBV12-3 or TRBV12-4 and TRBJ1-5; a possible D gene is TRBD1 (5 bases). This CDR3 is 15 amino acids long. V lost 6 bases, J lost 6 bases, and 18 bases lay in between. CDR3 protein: CASSKAGGARQPQHF. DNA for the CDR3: TGTGCCAGCAGCAAAGCAGGAGGGGCTCGTCAGCCCCAGCATTTT.

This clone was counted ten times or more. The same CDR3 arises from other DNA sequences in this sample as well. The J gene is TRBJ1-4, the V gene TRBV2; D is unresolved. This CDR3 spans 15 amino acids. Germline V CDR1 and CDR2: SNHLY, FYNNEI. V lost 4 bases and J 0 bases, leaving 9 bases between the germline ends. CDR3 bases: TGTGCCAGCAGTGGAGACACCTCAACTAATGAAAAACTGTTTTTT. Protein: CASSGDTSTNEKLFF.

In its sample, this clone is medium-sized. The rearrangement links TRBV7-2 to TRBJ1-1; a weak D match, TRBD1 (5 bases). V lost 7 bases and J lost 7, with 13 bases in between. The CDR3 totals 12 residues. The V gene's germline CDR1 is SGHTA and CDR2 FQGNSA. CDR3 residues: CASIIGTGEAFF. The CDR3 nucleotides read TGTGCCAGCATCATCGGGACGGGTGAAGCTTTCTTT.

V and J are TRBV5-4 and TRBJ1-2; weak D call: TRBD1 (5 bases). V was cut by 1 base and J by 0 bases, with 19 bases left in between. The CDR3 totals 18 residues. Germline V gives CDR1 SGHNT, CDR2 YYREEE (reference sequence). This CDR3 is CASSLFGRDSPTNYGYTF. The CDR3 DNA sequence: TGTGCCAGCAGCTTGTTCGGCCGTGACAGTCCGACTAACTATGGCTACACCTTC.

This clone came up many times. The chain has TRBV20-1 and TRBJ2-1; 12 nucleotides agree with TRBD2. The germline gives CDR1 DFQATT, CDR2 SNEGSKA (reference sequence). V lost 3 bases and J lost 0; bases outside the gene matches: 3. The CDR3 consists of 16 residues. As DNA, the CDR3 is TGCAGTGCTAGCACTAGCGGGAGGAGCTCCTACAATGAGCAGTTCTTC. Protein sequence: CSASTSGRSSYNEQFF.

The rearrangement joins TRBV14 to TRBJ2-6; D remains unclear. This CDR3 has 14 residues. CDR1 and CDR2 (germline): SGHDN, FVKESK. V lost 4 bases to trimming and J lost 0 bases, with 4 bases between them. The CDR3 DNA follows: TGTGCCAGCAGCCGCGTCTCTGGGGCCAACGTCCTGACTTTC. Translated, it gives CASSRVSGANVLTF.

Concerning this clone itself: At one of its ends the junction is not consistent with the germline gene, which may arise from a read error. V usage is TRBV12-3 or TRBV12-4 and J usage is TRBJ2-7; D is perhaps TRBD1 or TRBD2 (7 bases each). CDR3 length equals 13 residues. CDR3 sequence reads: CASSLAVGQPKNF. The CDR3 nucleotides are TGTGCCAGCAGCCTAGCGGTGGGACAGCCCAAAAACTTC.

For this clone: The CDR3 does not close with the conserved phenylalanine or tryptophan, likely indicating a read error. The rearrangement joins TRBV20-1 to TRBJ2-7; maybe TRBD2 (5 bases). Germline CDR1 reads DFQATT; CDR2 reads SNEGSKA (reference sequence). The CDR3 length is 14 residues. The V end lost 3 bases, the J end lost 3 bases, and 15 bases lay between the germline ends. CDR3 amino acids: CSARDQRTYYEQYS. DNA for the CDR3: TGCAGTGCTAGGGATCAGCGGACTTACTACGAGCAGTACTCC.

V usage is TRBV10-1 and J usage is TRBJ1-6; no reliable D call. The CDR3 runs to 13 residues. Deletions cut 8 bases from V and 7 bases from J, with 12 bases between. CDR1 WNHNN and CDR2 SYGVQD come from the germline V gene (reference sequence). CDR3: CASASDANSPLHF. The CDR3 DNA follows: TGCGCCAGCGCTTCTGATGCCAATTCACCCCTCCACTTT.

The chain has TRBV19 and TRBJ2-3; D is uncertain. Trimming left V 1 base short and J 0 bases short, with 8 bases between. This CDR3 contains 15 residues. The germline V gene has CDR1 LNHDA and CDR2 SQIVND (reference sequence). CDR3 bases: TGTGCCAGTAGTATAGCCGGACCAAGCACAGATACGCAGTATTTT. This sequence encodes CASSIAGPSTDTQYF.

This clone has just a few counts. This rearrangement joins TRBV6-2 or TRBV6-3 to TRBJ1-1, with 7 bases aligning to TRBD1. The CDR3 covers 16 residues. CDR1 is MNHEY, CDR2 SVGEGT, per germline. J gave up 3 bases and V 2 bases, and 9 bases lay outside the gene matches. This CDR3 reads CASSYLTGSGYTEAFF. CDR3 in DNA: TGTGCCAGCAGTTACCTGACAGGGAGTGGGTACACTGAAGCTTTCTTT.

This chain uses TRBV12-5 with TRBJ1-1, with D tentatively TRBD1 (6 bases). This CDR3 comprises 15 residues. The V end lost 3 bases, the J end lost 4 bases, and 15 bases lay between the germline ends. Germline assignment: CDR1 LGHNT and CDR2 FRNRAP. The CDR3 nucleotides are TGTGCTAGTGGTTTAGGCGGGGGGCGCGGCACTGAAGCTTTCTTT. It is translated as CASGLGGGRGTEAFF.

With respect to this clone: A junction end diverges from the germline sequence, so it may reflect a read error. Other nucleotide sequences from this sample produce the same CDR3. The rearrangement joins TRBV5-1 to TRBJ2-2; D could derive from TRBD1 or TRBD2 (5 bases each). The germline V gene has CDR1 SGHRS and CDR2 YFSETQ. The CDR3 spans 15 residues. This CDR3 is CASSLFRAFTGELFF. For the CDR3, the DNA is TGCGCCAGCAGCTTGTTCAGGGCCTTCACCGGGGAGCTGTTTTTC. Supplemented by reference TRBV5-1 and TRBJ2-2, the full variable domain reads KAGVTQTPRYLIKTRGQQVTLSCSPISGHRSVSWYQQTPGQGLQFLFEYFSETQRNKGNFPGRFSGRQFSNSRSEMNVSTLELGDSALYLCASSLFRAFTGELFFGEGSRLTVL.

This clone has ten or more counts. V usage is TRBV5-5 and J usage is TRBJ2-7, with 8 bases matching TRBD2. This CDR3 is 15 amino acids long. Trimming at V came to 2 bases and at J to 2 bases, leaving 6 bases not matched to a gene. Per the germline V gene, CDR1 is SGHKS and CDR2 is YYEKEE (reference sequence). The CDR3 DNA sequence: TGTGCCAGCAGCTTAACCGGGACTAGAGCCTACGAGCAGTACTTC. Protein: CASSLTGTRAYEQYF.

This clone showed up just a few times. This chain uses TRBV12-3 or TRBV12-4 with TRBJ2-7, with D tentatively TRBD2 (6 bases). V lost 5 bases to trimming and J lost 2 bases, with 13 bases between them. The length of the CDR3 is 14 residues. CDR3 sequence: CASSKGTGAYEQYF. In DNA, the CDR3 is TGTGCCAGCAGTAAGGGGACGGGGGCCTACGAGCAGTACTTC.

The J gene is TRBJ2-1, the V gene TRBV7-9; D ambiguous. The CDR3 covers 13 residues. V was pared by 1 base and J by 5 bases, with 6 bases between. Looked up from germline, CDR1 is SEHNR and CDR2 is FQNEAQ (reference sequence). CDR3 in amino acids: CASSLGQHNEQFF. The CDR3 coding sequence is TGTGCCAGCAGCTTAGGTCAGCACAATGAGCAGTTCTTC. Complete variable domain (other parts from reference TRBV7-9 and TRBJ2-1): DTGVSQNPRHKITKRGQNVTFRCDPISEHNRLYWYRQTLGQGPEFLTYFQNEAQLEKSRLLSDRFSAERPKGSFSTLEIQRTEQGDSAMYLCASSLGQHNEQFFGPGTRLTVL.

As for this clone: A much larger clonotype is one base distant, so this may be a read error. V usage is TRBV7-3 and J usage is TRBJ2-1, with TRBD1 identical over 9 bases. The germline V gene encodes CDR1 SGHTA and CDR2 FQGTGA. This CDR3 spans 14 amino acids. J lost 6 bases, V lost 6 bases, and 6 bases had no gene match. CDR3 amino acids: CASSPGTGCNEQFF. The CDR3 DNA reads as TGTGCCAGCAGTCCCGGGACAGGGTGCAATGAGCAGTTCTTC.

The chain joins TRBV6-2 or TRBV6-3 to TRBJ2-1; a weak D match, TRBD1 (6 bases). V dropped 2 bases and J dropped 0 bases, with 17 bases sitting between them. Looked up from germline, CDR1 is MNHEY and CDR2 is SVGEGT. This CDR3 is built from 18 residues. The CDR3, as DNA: TGTGCCAGCAGTTACCGACAGGTCGTTGGTAGCTCCTACAATGAGCAGTTCTTC. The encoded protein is CASSYRQVVGSSYNEQFF.

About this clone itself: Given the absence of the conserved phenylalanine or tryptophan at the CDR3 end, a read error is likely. In DNA form, the CDR3 reads TGCAGTGCTAGGGGGACTATCGAAACCTACAATGAGCAGTTCTTA. Amino acids: CSARGTIETYNEQFL. The chain carries TRBV20-1 and TRBJ2-1; 7 bases line up with TRBD2. The CDR3 runs 15 residues. Losses at the gene ends were 3 bases for V and 2 bases for J; bases not matched to a gene: 7. Germline CDR1 reads DFQATT; CDR2 reads SNEGSKA (reference sequence).

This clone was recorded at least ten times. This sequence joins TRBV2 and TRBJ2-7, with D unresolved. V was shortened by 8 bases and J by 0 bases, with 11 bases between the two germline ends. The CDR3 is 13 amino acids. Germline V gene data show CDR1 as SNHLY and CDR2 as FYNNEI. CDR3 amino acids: CASSVGVSYEQYF. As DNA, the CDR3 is TGTGCCAGCTCCGTTGGGGTCTCCTACGAGCAGTACTTC.

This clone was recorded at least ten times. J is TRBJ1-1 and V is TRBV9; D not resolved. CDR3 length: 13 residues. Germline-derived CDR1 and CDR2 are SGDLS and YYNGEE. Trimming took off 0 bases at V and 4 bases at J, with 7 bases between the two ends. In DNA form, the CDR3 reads TGTGCCAGCAGCGTAGAACAGTCCACTGAAGCTTTCTTT. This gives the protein CASSVEQSTEAFF.